The sequence of this T cell receptor beta chain was determined in a study of regulatory T cells in long-lasting Graves disease. At the level of the study: New Graves' disease cases had less than 3 months of antithyroid drugs.

Time point indicated: newly diagnosed GD, antithyroid drugs for less than 3 months. The TCR library was made from RNA extracted from PBMCs. With iRepertoire HTBI primers and Arm-PCR of CDR3 regions, TCR beta libraries were built. TCRdb reprocessed the multiplex PCR reads with MiXCR, giving one entry per CDR3 protein. The data contain 440,000 or so distinct CDR3 sequences, over 15% of them singletons. This clonotype was detected many times. These data were also reused for a study on T cells in Graves' hyperthyroidism and ophthalmopathy. This second report adds: The definition of stable Graves' hyperthyroidism was no ophthalmopathy progression within 18 months.

Sequencing was performed on peripheral blood mononuclear cells (PBMCs), taken at new diagnosis, from a patient treated with antithyroid drugs. The TCR originated in a woman younger than 45 with Graves disease.

This CDR3 reads CASTLAGWDQPQHF. The CDR3 DNA sequence: TGTGCCAGCACCCTGGCGGGTTGGGATCAGCCCCAGCATTTT. The rearrangement uses TRBV12-3 or TRBV12-4 and TRBJ1-5; the D is unclear. The CDR3 runs 14 residues. V was shortened by 7 bases and J by 5 bases, with 15 bases between the two germline ends.